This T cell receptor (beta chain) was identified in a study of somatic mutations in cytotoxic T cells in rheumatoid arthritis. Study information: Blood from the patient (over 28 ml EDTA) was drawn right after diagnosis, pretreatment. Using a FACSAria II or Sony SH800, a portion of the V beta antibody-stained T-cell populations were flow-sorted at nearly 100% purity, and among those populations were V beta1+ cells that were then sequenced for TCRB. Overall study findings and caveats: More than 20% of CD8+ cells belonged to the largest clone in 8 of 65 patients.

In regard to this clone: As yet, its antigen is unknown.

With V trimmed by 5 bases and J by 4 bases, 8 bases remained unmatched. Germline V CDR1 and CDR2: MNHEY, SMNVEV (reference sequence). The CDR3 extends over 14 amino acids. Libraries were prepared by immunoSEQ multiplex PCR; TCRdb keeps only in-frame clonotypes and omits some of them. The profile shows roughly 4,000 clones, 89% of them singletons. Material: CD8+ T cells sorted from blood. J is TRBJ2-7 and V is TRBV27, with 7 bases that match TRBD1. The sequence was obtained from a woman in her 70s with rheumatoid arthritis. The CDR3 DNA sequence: TGTGCCAGCAGTCTGACAGGGATCCATTACGAGCAGTACTTC. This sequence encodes CASSLTGIHYEQYF.